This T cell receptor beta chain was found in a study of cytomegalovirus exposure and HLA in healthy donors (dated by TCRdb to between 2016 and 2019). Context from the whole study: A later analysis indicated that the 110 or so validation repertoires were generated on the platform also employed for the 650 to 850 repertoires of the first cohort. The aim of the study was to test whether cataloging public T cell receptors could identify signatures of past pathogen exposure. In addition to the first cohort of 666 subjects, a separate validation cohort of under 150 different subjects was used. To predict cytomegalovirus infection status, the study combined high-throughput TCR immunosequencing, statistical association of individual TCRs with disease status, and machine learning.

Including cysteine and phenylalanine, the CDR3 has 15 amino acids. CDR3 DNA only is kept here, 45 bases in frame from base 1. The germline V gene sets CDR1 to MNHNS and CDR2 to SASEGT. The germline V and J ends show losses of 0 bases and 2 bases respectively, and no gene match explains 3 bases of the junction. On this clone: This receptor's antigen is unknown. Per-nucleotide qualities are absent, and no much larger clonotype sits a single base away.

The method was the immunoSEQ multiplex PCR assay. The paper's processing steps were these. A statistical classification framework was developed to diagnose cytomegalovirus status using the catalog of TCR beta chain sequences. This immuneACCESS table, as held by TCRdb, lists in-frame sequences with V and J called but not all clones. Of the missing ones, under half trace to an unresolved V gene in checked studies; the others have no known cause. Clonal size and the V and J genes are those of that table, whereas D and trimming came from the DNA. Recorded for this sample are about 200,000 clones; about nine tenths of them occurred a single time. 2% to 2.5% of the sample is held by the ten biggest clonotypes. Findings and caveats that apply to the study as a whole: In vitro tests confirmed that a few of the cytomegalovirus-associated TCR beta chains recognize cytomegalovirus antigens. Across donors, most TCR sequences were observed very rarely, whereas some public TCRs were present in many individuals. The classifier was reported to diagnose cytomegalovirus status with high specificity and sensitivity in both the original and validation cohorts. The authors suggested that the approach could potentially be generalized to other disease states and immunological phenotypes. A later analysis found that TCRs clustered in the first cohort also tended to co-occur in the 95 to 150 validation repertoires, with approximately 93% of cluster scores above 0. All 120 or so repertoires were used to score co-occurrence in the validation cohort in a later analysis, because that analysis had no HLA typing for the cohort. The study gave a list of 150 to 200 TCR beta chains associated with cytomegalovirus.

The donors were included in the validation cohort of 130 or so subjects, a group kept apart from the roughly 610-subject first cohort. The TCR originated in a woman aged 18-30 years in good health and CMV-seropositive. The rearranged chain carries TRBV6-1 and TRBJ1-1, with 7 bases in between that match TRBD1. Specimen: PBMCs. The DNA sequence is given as TGTGCCAGCAGTGAAGCAAACAGGGGAAACACTGAAGCTTTCTTT. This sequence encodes CASSEANRGNTEAFF.